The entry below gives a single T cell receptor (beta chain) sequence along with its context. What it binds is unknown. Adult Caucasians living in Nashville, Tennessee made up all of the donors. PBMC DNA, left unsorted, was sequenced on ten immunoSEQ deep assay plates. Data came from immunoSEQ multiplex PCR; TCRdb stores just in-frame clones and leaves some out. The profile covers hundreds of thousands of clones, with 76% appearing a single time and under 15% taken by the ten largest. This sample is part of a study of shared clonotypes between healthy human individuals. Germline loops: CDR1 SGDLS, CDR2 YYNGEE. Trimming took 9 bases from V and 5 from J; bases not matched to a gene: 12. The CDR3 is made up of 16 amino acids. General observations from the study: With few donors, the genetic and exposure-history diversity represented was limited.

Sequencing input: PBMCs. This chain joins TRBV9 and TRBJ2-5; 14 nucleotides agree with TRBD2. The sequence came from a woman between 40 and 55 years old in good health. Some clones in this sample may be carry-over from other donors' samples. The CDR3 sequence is CANLTGTSGRQETQYF. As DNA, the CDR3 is TGTGCCAATTTGACCGGGACTAGCGGGAGACAGGAGACCCAGTACTTC.